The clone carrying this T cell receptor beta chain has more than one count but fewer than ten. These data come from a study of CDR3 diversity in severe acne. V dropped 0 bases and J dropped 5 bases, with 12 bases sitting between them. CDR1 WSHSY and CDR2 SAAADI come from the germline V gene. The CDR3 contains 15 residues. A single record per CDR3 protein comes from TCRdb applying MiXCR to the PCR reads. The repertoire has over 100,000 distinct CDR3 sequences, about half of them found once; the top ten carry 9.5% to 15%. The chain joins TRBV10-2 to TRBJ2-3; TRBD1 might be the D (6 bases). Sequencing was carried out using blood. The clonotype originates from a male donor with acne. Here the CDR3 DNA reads TGCGCCAGCAGTGAGTCGGGGACATCTTTAGATACGCAGTATTTT. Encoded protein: CASSESGTSLDTQYF.